These 10 T cell receptor beta chains originate from one sample sequenced in a study of blood T cell repertoires in COVID-19. Some clones are missing from TCRdb's copy, which holds only in-frame ones; the method was immunoSEQ multiplex PCR. This table holds roughly 110,000 clones, approximately 90% found once. Sequencing used peripheral blood. These receptors originate from a woman aged 45 to 65 with acute or convalescent COVID-19.

V usage is TRBV7-9 and J usage is TRBJ2-2, with D maybe TRBD1 (6 bases). The CDR3 loop spans 14 amino acids. Trimming took off 10 bases at V and 4 bases at J, with 16 bases between the two ends. Looked up from germline, CDR1 is SEHNR and CDR2 is FQNEAQ (reference sequence). CDR3 nucleotides: TGTGCCACCACGGCAGGGGCTCCCACCGGGGAGCTGTTTTTT. This gives the protein CATTAGAPTGELFF.

This chain joins TRBV25-1 and TRBJ2-7, with TRBD1 as a possible D gene (5 bases). Between the trimmed V and J ends, which lost 8 bases and 5 bases, there was a span of 16 bases. The CDR3 extends over 13 amino acids. Germline CDR1 is MGHDK and CDR2 is SYGVNS. This CDR3 is CASPKPLGHEQYF. Here the CDR3 DNA reads TGTGCCAGCCCAAAGCCCCTGGGGCACGAGCAGTACTTC.

The chain couples TRBV30 to TRBJ1-4; a weak D match, TRBD1 (6 bases). CDR3 length: 14 amino acids. V was clipped by 4 bases and J by 7 bases, with 16 bases between them. The germline gives CDR1 GTSNPN, CDR2 SVGIG (reference sequence). Written as DNA, the CDR3 is TGTGCCTGGACCCTCGGTGGGGGCAGTGAAAAACTGTTTTTT. Encoded protein: CAWTLGGGSEKLFF.

The genes are TRBV7-3 and TRBJ1-1; D perhaps matches TRBD1 (5 bases). Germline loops: CDR1 SGHTA, CDR2 FQGTGA. Trimming shortened V by 2 bases and J by 3 bases, and 7 bases separated the two germline ends. The CDR3 length is 13 residues. The CDR3 protein is CASSLDSYTEAFF. CDR3 in DNA: TGTGCCAGCAGCTTAGACAGTTACACTGAAGCTTTCTTT. Full variable domain (missing parts from reference TRBV7-3 and TRBJ1-1): GAGVSQTPSNKVTEKGKYVELRCDPISGHTALYWYRQSLGQGPEFLIYFQGTGAADDSGLPNDRFFAVRPEGSVSTLKIQRTERGDSAVYLCASSLDSYTEAFFGQGTRLTVV.

The J gene is TRBJ1-2, the V gene TRBV19; D remains ambiguous. V lost 11 bases, J lost 1 base, and 8 bases lay in between. Germline V gene data show CDR1 as LNHDA and CDR2 as SQIVND (reference sequence). This CDR3 is 11 amino acids long. This CDR3 reads CAARGNYGYTF. The DNA for the CDR3 is TGTGCCGCCCGGGGTAACTATGGCTACACCTTC.

The chain has TRBV30 and TRBJ2-7; weak D call: TRBD2 (6 bases). The germline V gene encodes CDR1 GTSNPN and CDR2 SVGIG (reference sequence). There are 15 residues in the CDR3. The V end was cut by 0 bases, the J end by 4 bases, with 16 bases between. CDR3 bases: TGTGCCTGGAGTGTACGGCGGGGTGGGAGGTACGAGCAGTACTTC. It codes for CAWSVRRGGRYEQYF.

Only a few counts were recorded for this clone. The V gene is TRBV12-3 or TRBV12-4, the J gene TRBJ1-4; D unresolved. The CDR3 is 13 residues long. V shed 1 base and J shed 5 bases, with 5 bases lying between them. CDR3 coding DNA: TGTGCCAGCAGTTTAGGGCTGAATGAAAAACTGTTTTTT. This translates into CASSLGLNEKLFF.

This sequence joins TRBV11-2 and TRBJ2-7; TRBD2 aligns across 7 bases. The germline CDR1 and CDR2 sequences are SGHAT and FQNNGV. Germline trimming cut 1 base from V and 5 bases from J; bases unmatched to any gene: 2. The CDR3 is made up of 13 amino acids. The CDR3 sequence: CASSLAGRDEQYF. CDR3 nucleotide sequence: TGTGCCAGCAGCTTAGCGGGGAGGGACGAGCAGTACTTC. Drawing the rest from reference TRBV11-2 and TRBJ2-7, the complete variable domain is EAGVAQSPRYKIIEKRQSVAFWCNPISGHATLYWYQQILGQGPKLLIQFQNNGVVDDSQLPKDRFSAERLKGVDSTLKIQPAKLEDSAVYLCASSLAGRDEQYFGPGTRLTVT.

The chain has TRBV30 and TRBJ2-7, with TRBD2 as a possible D gene (7 bases). Germline V lookup: CDR1 GTSNPN, CDR2 SVGIG (reference sequence). Trimming stripped 4 bases from V and 3 bases from J, with 13 bases between. The CDR3 has 13 amino acids. CDR3 sequence reads: CAWTAGALYEQYF. CDR3 nucleotides: TGTGCCTGGACCGCGGGGGCCCTCTACGAGCAGTACTTC.

This clone was detected only a few times. V and J are TRBV10-3 and TRBJ1-5; a weak D match, TRBD1 (6 bases). The ends were cut back, 10 bases at V and 0 bases at J, with 16 bases in the middle. Germline V lookup: CDR1 ENHRY, CDR2 SYGVKD. This CDR3 spans 15 amino acids. This chain's CDR3 is CATAGGPNSNQPQHF. CDR3 nucleotides: TGTGCCACCGCCGGGGGGCCAAATAGCAATCAGCCCCAGCATTTT.